What follows is one TCR beta chain and its context. Its antigen is not known. This sample is part of a study of identical twins. Trimming removed 3 bases at V and 7 bases at J, with 18 bases between. Germline values: CDR1 SGHAT, CDR2 FQNNGV. The CDR3 is 16 residues long. One entry per CDR3 protein results from TCRdb running MiXCR on the 5' RACE reads. The sample records fewer than 550,000 distinct CDR3 sequences, around an eighth being singletons. Whole-study findings and limits: Excess sharing between twins was weaker in beta out-of-frame sequences. Researchers caution that invariant MAIT and iNKT cells could partly confound zero-insertion analyses. The study found excess low generation probability among twin-shared out-of-frame alpha sequences.

These data were also filed under a second study, of yellow fever vaccine responses in identical twins.

The origin of this receptor is a woman aged 18-30 years in good health. The chain carries TRBV11-2 and TRBJ2-2; D assignment may be TRBD1 or TRBD2 (6 bases each). Sequencing was carried out using CD4+ T cells sorted from blood. The CDR3 DNA reads TGTGCCAGCAGCTTTTTGGGGGGCCCGGGGATCGGGGAGCTGTTTTTT. The encoded protein is CASSFLGGPGIGELFF.